A single T cell receptor (beta chain) is shown here with its context. In the authors' methods: The assay estimated nucleated cells by amplifying reference gene primers. Assay: immunoSEQ multiplex PCR; the TCRdb copy retains only in-frame clones and omits some. D and trimming come from the DNA, and the V and J calls and clone size come from that table. The table shows 250,000 to 350,000 clones, with 70% to 90% occurring only once. These data belong to a study of blood T cell repertoires in COVID-19. Study-wide context: Material from acute and convalescent COVID-19 was sourced from the United States, Italy and Spain. PBMCs, B-cell-depleted T cells, or T cells provided the cDNA or gDNA that made up the material.

Sample: peripheral blood. The TCR comes from a man younger than 30 with active or convalescent COVID-19.

CDR3 in DNA: TGTGCCACTGGAGGACTGGGTGGGGATGAGCAGTTCTTC. Its translation is CATGGLGGDEQFF. The chain combines TRBV27 with TRBJ2-1; a possible D gene is TRBD2 (5 bases). Looked up from germline, CDR1 is MNHEY and CDR2 is SMNVEV (reference sequence). The V end lost 10 bases, the J end lost 8 bases, and 18 bases lay between the germline ends. CDR3 size: 13 residues.